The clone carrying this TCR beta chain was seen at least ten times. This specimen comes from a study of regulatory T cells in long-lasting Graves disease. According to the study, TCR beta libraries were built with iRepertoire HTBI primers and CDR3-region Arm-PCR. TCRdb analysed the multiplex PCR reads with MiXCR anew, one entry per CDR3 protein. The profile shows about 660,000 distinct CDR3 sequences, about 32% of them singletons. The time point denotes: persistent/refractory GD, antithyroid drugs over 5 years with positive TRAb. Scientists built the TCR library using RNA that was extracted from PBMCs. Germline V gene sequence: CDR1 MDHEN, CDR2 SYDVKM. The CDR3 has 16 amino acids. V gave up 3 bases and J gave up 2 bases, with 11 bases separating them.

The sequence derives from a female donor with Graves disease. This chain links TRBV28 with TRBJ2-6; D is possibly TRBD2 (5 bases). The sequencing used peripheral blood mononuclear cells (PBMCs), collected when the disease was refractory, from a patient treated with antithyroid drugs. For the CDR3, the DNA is TGTGCCAGCAGTTTCGTTAGGGAGACTGGGGCCAACGTCCTGACTTTC. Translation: CASSFVRETGANVLTF.